In its sample, the clone carrying this T cell receptor beta chain was seen a few times. Antigen unknown. The data stem from a study of CD8+ T cells in alopecia areata. RNA extraction was followed by reverse transcription into cDNA, which acted as the sequencing template. Only in-frame clones appear in the TCRdb table, and some are missing; sequencing was by immunoSEQ multiplex PCR. The sample carries 140,000 or so clones, roughly half recorded once. CDR1 and CDR2 from the germline V gene are MNHNS and SASEGT. The CDR3 length is 16 residues. J lost 6 bases, V lost 4 bases, and 11 bases had no gene match. General study results and limits: There were also resident alphabeta T cells of normal skin sequenced in scalp samples. Lesional scalp, notably in alopecia totalis/universalis, had clonality above that of normal scalp.

The chain carries TRBV6-1 and TRBJ1-2, with TRBD1 identical over 10 bases. This sequence originates from a human donor with alopecia areata. The sequencing used CD4+ T cells sorted from blood, collected at week 0. The CDR3 sequence is CASSAGTGVVTHGYTF. Written as DNA, the CDR3 is TGTGCCAGCAGTGCCGGGACAGGGGTCGTTACCCATGGCTACACCTTC.